A single sample gave rise to the 27 T cell receptor beta chains below, sequenced in a study of T-cell reconstitution after alpha-beta-depleted transplantation in children. The authors prepared the TCRbeta library with unique molecular identifiers. MiXCR, applied by TCRdb to the PCR reads, yields one record per CDR3 protein. The sample contains 330,000 or so distinct CDR3 sequences, about a tenth of which appear only once. Sequenced material: PBMCs, taken before TCRalphabeta/CD19-depleted stem cell transplant. The source of these receptors is a boy in the first two years of life with acute myeloid leukemia, due to receive a stem cell transplant.

This clonotype was seen repeatedly, ten times or more. The J gene is TRBJ2-3, the V gene TRBV24-1, with a possible D match to TRBD2 (6 bases). Between the trimmed V and J ends, which lost 1 base and 1 base, there was a span of 14 bases. CDR3 length: 17 amino acids. Germline V gives CDR1 KGHDR, CDR2 SFDVKD. This chain's CDR3 is CATSDFGSSVGTDTQYF. In DNA form, the CDR3 reads TGTGCCACCAGTGATTTCGGATCTAGCGTGGGCACAGATACGCAGTATTTT.

This clonotype has a count of ten or more. V gene TRBV7-2 combines with J gene TRBJ2-2, with D perhaps matching TRBD2 (6 bases). Trimming left V 0 bases short and J 7 bases short, with 9 bases between. The V gene's germline CDR1 is SGHTA and CDR2 FQGNSA. The CDR3 length is 14 residues. For the CDR3, the DNA is TGTGCCAGCAGCTTAGCGGGGGGAGGCGGGGAGCTGTTTTTT. The encoded protein is CASSLAGGGGELFF. The full variable domain, its missing parts supplied by reference TRBV7-2 and TRBJ2-2, is GAGVSQSPSNKVTEKGKDVELRCDPISGHTALYWYRQSLGQGLEFLIYFQGNSAPDKSGLPSDRFSAERTGGSVSTLTIQRTQQEDSAVYLCASSLAGGGGELFFGEGSRLTVL.

At least ten counts were recorded for this clonotype. The V and J genes are TRBV6-5 and TRBJ1-2; D remains unclear. The V gene's germline CDR1 is MNHEY and CDR2 SVGAGI. The germline V and J ends were trimmed by 2 bases and 0 bases, with 7 bases remaining between them. The length of the CDR3 is 14 residues. CDR3 sequence: CASSYGRPNYGYTF. DNA for the CDR3: TGTGCCAGCAGTTACGGGCGTCCTAACTATGGCTACACCTTC.

This clonotype was found many times. The junction and the germline gene differ at one end; a read error may be behind it. The V and J genes are TRBV7-3 and TRBJ1-1; TRBD1 aligns across 7 bases. CDR1 is SGHTA and CDR2 is FQGTGA in the germline V gene. The CDR3 consists of 14 residues. The CDR3 spells CASSSDRAPNTEAF. The CDR3 nucleotides are TGTGCCAGCAGCTCAGACAGGGCCCCGAACACTGAAGCTTTT.

The sample holds many counts of this clonotype. This chain uses TRBV3-1 with TRBJ1-2; D unresolved. CDR3 size: 15 residues. The germline CDR1 and CDR2 sequences are LGHDT and YNNKEL (reference sequence). Trimming took off 0 bases at V and 0 bases at J, with 8 bases between the two ends. The CDR3 is CASSQDAVANYGYTF. The CDR3 DNA is TGTGCCAGCAGCCAAGATGCTGTAGCTAACTATGGCTACACCTTC.

A word on this clonotype: A clone one base away is much larger, so this may be a read error. V gene TRBV29-1 combines with J gene TRBJ2-7; 7 nucleotides line up with TRBD1. The CDR3 runs 13 residues. The germline V gene has CDR1 SQVTM and CDR2 ANQGSEA. The CDR3 sequence: CSARGGRSYEQNF. CDR3 sequence (DNA): TGCAGCGCCCGAGGGGGCCGCTCCTACGAGCAGAACTTC.

This clonotype has a count of ten or more. The chain joins TRBV9 to TRBJ1-5; no reliable D call. The V gene lost 2 bases and the J gene lost 2 bases, with 8 bases spanning the gap. CDR3 length: 14 residues. CDR1 SGDLS and CDR2 YYNGEE come from the germline V gene. The CDR3 spells CASSVGWGNQPQHF. The CDR3 bases are TGTGCCAGCAGCGTGGGTTGGGGCAATCAGCCCCAGCATTTT. Full variable domain (missing parts from reference TRBV9 and TRBJ1-5): DSGVTQTPKHLITATGQRVTLRCSPRSGDLSVYWYQQSLDQGLQFLIQYYNGEERAKGNILERFSAQQFPDLHSELNLSSLELGDSALYFCASSVGWGNQPQHFGDGTRLSIL.

This clonotype was detected ten times or more. V usage is TRBV6-2 or TRBV6-3 and J usage is TRBJ2-1; D gene uncertain. Trimming stripped 6 bases from V and 0 bases from J, with 12 bases between. Germline CDR1 and CDR2: MNHEY and SVGEGT. The CDR3 has 15 residues. DNA of the CDR3: TGTGCCAGCAGCCGAAGCGAGAGCTCCTACAATGAGCAGTTCTTC. Translated, it gives CASSRSESSYNEQFF.

This clonotype has ten or more counts. The CDR3 protein is CASSYGLASGNTIYF. In DNA, the CDR3 is TGTGCCAGCAGTTACGGGCTAGCCTCTGGAAACACCATATATTTT. The chain couples TRBV6-2 or TRBV6-3 to TRBJ1-3; D unclear. Germline values: CDR1 MNHEY, CDR2 SVGEGT. The CDR3 loop spans 15 amino acids. Trimming removed 2 bases at V and 0 bases at J, with 8 bases between.

This clonotype was observed at least ten times. A junction boundary mismatches the germline segment, possibly from a read error. The chain recombines TRBV5-1 with TRBJ2-2; the D is unclear. This CDR3 comprises 12 residues. Germline loops: CDR1 SGHRS, CDR2 YFSETQ. CDR3: CASSLYTGELFF. The DNA for the CDR3 is TGTGCCAGCAGTTTATACACCGGGGAGCTGTTTTTT.

There are many counts of this clonotype. The chain combines TRBV10-3 with TRBJ2-7; D is undetermined. Germline V CDR1 and CDR2: ENHRY, SYGVKD. Trimming cost V 2 bases and J 5 bases, with 16 bases left between them. The CDR3 contains 15 residues. CDR3 in amino acids: CAISEGFGSGNEQYF. The CDR3, as DNA: TGTGCCATCAGTGAGGGGTTTGGGTCGGGCAACGAGCAGTACTTC.

Many counts were recorded for this clonotype. The chain combines TRBV5-1 with TRBJ2-7; perhaps D is TRBD1 or TRBD2 (5 bases each). Germline CDR1 is SGHRS and CDR2 is YFSETQ. The V end was cut by 2 bases, the J end by 1 base, with 13 bases between. The CDR3 contains 15 residues. The CDR3 coding sequence is TGCGCCAGCAGCTTATACGGGGCAGGGTCCTACGAGCAGTACTTC. Translating gives CASSLYGAGSYEQYF.

This clonotype was seen many times. This rearrangement joins TRBV5-1 to TRBJ2-3; 10 bases match TRBD2. This CDR3 region has 17 residues. Germline V gene sequence: CDR1 SGHRS, CDR2 YFSETQ. V was clipped by 2 bases and J by 2 bases; unmatched bases: 8. CDR3 in DNA: TGCGCCAGCAGCTTCGGGTGGACTAGCGGATTCACAGATACGCAGTATTTT. Protein: CASSFGWTSGFTDTQYF.

This clonotype appeared a few times. J is TRBJ1-2 and V is TRBV25-1; D is undetermined. Between the trimmed V and J ends, which lost 4 bases and 3 bases, there was a span of 15 bases. The CDR3 runs 15 residues. CDR1 is MGHDK, CDR2 SYGVNS, per germline. CDR3: CASSGNGYRDYGYTF. The CDR3 DNA sequence: TGTGCCAGCAGTGGCAATGGGTACAGAGACTATGGCTACACCTTC.

At least ten counts were recorded for this clonotype. One end of the junction is discordant with germline, which a read error may explain. The J gene is TRBJ2-7, the V gene TRBV12-3 or TRBV12-4; 10 positions match TRBD1. This CDR3 is built from 15 residues. In DNA form, the CDR3 reads TGCGCCAGCAGCCAAACCGGGACAGGGGTCTACGAGCAGTACTTC. As protein: CASSQTGTGVYEQYF.

This clonotype came up many times. The genes are TRBV7-2 and TRBJ2-2; 8 bases are a match to TRBD1. Germline values: CDR1 SGHTA, CDR2 FQGNSA. After removal of 2 bases from V and 0 bases from J, the junction contained 5 bases not matched to a gene. CDR3 length equals 17 residues. The CDR3 DNA is TGTGCCAGCAGCTTACCCAGGGGGCTGGCGAACACCGGGGAGCTGTTTTTT. Translated: CASSLPRGLANTGELFF.

This clonotype was recorded at least ten times. The chain has TRBV28 and TRBJ2-5; 8 nucleotides agree with TRBD1. Losses at the gene ends were 4 bases for V and 6 bases for J; bases not matched to a gene: 1. Germline values: CDR1 MDHEN, CDR2 SYDVKM. This CDR3 is 12 amino acids long. CDR3 amino acids: CASSWTGKTQYF. CDR3 bases: TGTGCCAGCAGTTGGACAGGGAAGACCCAGTACTTC.

This clonotype came up many times. J is TRBJ2-7 and V is TRBV6-9; no clear D gene. The CDR3 consists of 18 residues. The germline V and J ends were trimmed by 7 bases and 0 bases, with 25 bases remaining between them. In germline, CDR1 is MNHGY, CDR2 SVAAGI. CDR3 nucleotides: TGTGCCAGCAAACTCCGGCTTAACAATCCTAAAAGCTCCTACGAGCAGTACTTC. This codes for CASKLRLNNPKSSYEQYF.

At least ten counts were recorded for this clonotype. CDR3 DNA: TGTGCCAGCAGCGCATTTTCCGGACTAGCGAAAGATACGCAGTATTTT. It specifies CASSAFSGLAKDTQYF. The gene calls are TRBV6-1 and TRBJ2-3; 9 bases map to TRBD2. Unmatched junction bases numbered 12, after V lost 6 bases and J lost 5 bases. Germline V gene lookup returns CDR1 MNHNS and CDR2 SASEGT. The CDR3 has 16 amino acids.

This clonotype showed up many times. The CDR3 region is CASSGRGVVTDTQYF. The DNA for the CDR3 is TGTGCCAGCAGCGGGCGGGGGGTGGTCACAGATACGCAGTATTTT. The gene calls are TRBV5-5 and TRBJ2-3; TRBD2 matches 8 bases. The CDR3 contains 15 residues. Germline trimming cut 4 bases from V and 2 bases from J; bases unmatched to any gene: 6. Germline lookup yields CDR1 SGHKS and CDR2 YYEKEE (reference sequence).

This clonotype has a count of ten or more. The chain carries TRBV20-1 and TRBJ1-1, with TRBD1 matching over 7 bases. The J segment lost 0 bases and the V segment lost 3 bases, leaving 13 bases of the junction unmatched. Looked up from germline, CDR1 is DFQATT and CDR2 is SNEGSKA (reference sequence). The CDR3 length is 17 residues. CDR3 coding DNA: TGCAGTGCTAGCCAACCTCCGGGACAGTTCTTGAACACTGAAGCTTTCTTT. This sequence encodes CSASQPPGQFLNTEAFF.

The genes are TRBV5-1 and TRBJ2-2; D is unclear. Germline CDR1 SGHRS, CDR2 YFSETQ. Trimming took off 1 base at V and 1 base at J, with 5 bases between the two ends. The CDR3 length is 14 residues. As DNA, the CDR3 is TGCGCCAGCAGCTTGTCGGTGAACACCGGGGAGCTGTTTTTT. Amino acids: CASSLSVNTGELFF.

This clonotype was detected ten times or more. The V gene is TRBV15, the J gene TRBJ2-1, with TRBD1 matching over 7 bases. From germline, CDR1 is LNHNV and CDR2 YYDKDF (reference sequence). The CDR3 has 16 amino acids. Trimming took 3 bases from V and 0 from J; bases not matched to a gene: 5. CDR3 loop: CATSSNRDSSYNEQFF. The CDR3 nucleotides read TGTGCCACCAGCAGTAACCGGGACAGCTCCTACAATGAGCAGTTCTTC.

Here the CDR3 DNA reads TGCAGTGCATTACCCCCGGTCTTCATAGATACGCAGTATTTT. It translates to CSALPPVFIDTQYF. The chain links TRBV20-1 to TRBJ2-3; D unclear. From germline, CDR1 is DFQATT and CDR2 SNEGSKA (reference sequence). Trimming removed 6 bases at V and 5 bases at J, with 18 bases between. This CDR3 contains 14 residues.

CDR3 sequence reads: CASSYRRNYGYTF. CDR3 nucleotide sequence: TGTGCCAGCAGTTACAGGAGGAACTATGGCTACACCTTC. This sequence joins TRBV6-5 and TRBJ1-2; D is unclear. The V gene lost 2 bases and the J gene lost 2 bases, with 6 bases spanning the gap. This CDR3 spans 13 amino acids. Germline V gives CDR1 MNHEY, CDR2 SVGAGI.

In this sample, this clonotype turned up many times. The J gene is TRBJ1-1, the V gene TRBV5-1; D is perhaps TRBD1 (5 bases). V dropped 1 base and J dropped 4 bases, with 5 bases sitting between them. The germline V gene has CDR1 SGHRS and CDR2 YFSETQ. CDR3 length: 12 residues. The CDR3 region is CASSLRGTEAFF. CDR3 DNA: TGCGCCAGCAGCTTGAGGGGCACTGAAGCTTTCTTT.

This clonotype was detected many times. V is TRBV14 and J is TRBJ2-2; tentatively, D is TRBD2 (5 bases). Looked up from germline, CDR1 is SGHDN and CDR2 is FVKESK. V was shortened by 4 bases and J by 7 bases, with 13 bases between the two germline ends. This CDR3 region has 14 residues. The CDR3, as DNA: TGTGCCAGCAGCCGGAGGCCCCGGCACGGGGAGCTGTTTTTT. This encodes CASSRRPRHGELFF.